The present entry profiles one TCR beta chain with its context. The target of this receptor is not known. No base quality information exists; no much larger clone differs at one position. The sample originates from a study of OX40 agonist ivuxolimab in advanced cancers. Background for the entire study: Ivuxolimab, which targeted the costimulatory receptor OX40 (CD134), was an agonistic, fully human IgG2 monoclonal antibody. Intravenous ivuxolimab was administered to patients every 2 weeks at six dose levels: 0.01, 0.1, 0.3, 1.5, 3 and 10 mg/kg. Of the approximately 53 patients in dose escalation, about 20 had hepatocellular carcinoma, about 15 had melanoma, 9 had renal cell carcinoma and 9 had head and neck cancer. A male proportion of almost 85% and a mean age of 60 years, ranging from 23 to 79, were recorded for the dose-escalation cohort. Patients were allowed to have had prior anti-PD-1, anti-PD-L1 or anti-CTLA-4 therapy, and approximately 43% of the dose-escalation patients had previously received checkpoint inhibitors. Three dose-escalation patients achieved partial responses, one with hepatocellular carcinoma and two with cutaneous melanoma. Peripheral TCRbeta sequencing was intended to test whether TCR sequence diversity was altered and clonal T-cell expansion was caused by ivuxolimab. The paper reports the monotherapy dose-escalation portion (N of about 52 patients) of the phase I ivuxolimab trial.

For sequencing of the TCRbeta CDR3 region, genomic DNA was extracted from the sorted cells. The immunoSEQ Assay was used for sequencing of TCRbeta CDR3 regions. The table comes from immuneACCESS by way of TCRdb, which keeps in-frame sequences with V and J called. Part of the clones is missing from these tables; in studies checked, under half for an unresolved V gene and the rest for unknown reasons. The sample table contains some 81,000 clones; only one count was recorded for around 88% of them. Jointly, the top ten make up around 0.73% of the sample. The trial excluded patients who had a history of autoimmune disease or were on systemic immunosuppression. Peripheral blood for TCR sequencing was drawn from every dose cohort at baseline, at cycle 4 day 1 and at cycle 7 day 1. Samples came from an open-label, multicenter, first-in-human phase I dose-escalation trial of ivuxolimab. Adults with locally advanced or metastatic melanoma, renal cell, hepatocellular, or head and neck squamous cell carcinoma were enrolled in the trial. Before TCR sequencing, CD4+ and CD8+ T cells were separately sorted from peripheral blood.

The full study reports these points: Low levels of normalized T-cell clonal expansion were also seen in some patients who did not respond. In the 0.1-3.0 mg/kg groups, partial responders had among the lowest normalized peripheral clonal expansion, particularly in CD8+ T cells. The antigen specificity of the clonally expanded peripheral T cells was not determined. At doses of 0.1 to 3.0 mg/kg, clonal expansion of both CD4+ and CD8+ T cells in blood was seen between baseline and week 6. After ivuxolimab, CD8+ T cells had more expanded clones than CD4+ T cells on average.

This TCR derives from an adult with an advanced solid tumor such as melanoma, head and neck, liver or kidney cancer. The sample here was CD4+ or CD8+ T cells sorted from blood, taken in a trial of the OX40 agonist ivuxolimab.

CDR3 sequence: CASSFHGRGTGELFF. The DNA reads TGTGCCAGCAGTTTTCACGGGAGGGGCACCGGGGAGCTGTTTTTT. The chain is made from TRBV28 and TRBJ2-2; 8 bases in the middle match TRBD2. According to the germline V gene, CDR1 reads MDHEN and CDR2 reads SYDVKM. Spanning cysteine to phenylalanine, the CDR3 consists of 15 amino acids. The sequence is cut down to CDR3 DNA, 45 bases in frame from base 1. Trimming leaves V shorter by 3 bases and J shorter by 4 bases, with the junction holding 4 bases beyond the gene matches.